This TCR beta chain appears in the sequencing data of a study of T-cell memory formation after mild COVID-19. Study-level background: Clustering of TCRs was largely donor specific.

Whole-study results and caveats: Clones that contracted from day 15 to 85 were balanced CD4/CD8, while later expanders leaned CD4+. Mostly located in CM and EM were contracting CD4+ clones, with contracting CD8+ clones located in EMRA. Prior to infection, memory already included some responding clones, suggesting cross-reactive memory joined.

TCRdb re-called the 5' RACE reads with MiXCR, one entry per CDR3 protein. The data show hundreds of thousands of distinct CDR3 sequences, with around 27% seen just once and roughly 14% held by the top ten. The CDR3 extends over 15 amino acids. V lost 5 bases, J lost 4 bases, and 7 bases stayed unmatched. Germline V CDR1 and CDR2: SEHNR, FQNEAQ (reference sequence). This clonotype was found once. The antigen is unknown. This chain uses TRBV7-9 with TRBJ2-3; 9 bases are a match to TRBD1. Sequencing was performed on PBMCs or a T cell subset sorted from them (not recorded which). The receptor's source is an adult woman who had mild COVID-19 (a few samples of this study predate the infection). Cell type and time point are not known. The CDR3 here is CASSQGQGSADTQYF. The CDR3 nucleotides read TGTGCCAGCAGCCAAGGACAGGGGAGCGCAGATACGCAGTATTTT.